The rows below give T cell receptor beta chains drawn from one sample of a study of T cells after posttransplantation cyclophosphamide. The protocol was immunoSEQ multiplex PCR, while the TCRdb copy is restricted to in-frame clones and leaves out a portion. The profile covers 40,000 to 55,000 clones, none occurring a single time. Sequencing was done on a sample of PBMCs. The receptors here all came from a man aged 40-50 years in good health, CMV-negative, and a related stem cell transplant donor. The CDR3 runs from the conserved cysteine through the conserved F or W. A D gene is named only where the DNA matches it firmly. The size entry gives once, few, many or a size class.

clone_size,j_call,d_call,v_call,cdr3_aa,cdr3_nt
many,TRBJ2-3,TRBD2,TRBV19,CASSRGLGVLTDTQYF,TGTGCCAGTAGTAGAGGACTAGGGGTTCTCACAGATACGCAGTATTTT
many,TRBJ2-1,TRBD2,TRBV4-2,CASSLPSGRASHNEQFF,TGTGCCAGCAGCCTTCCTAGCGGGAGGGCCTCCCACAATGAGCAGTTCTTC
many,TRBJ1-5,-,TRBV7-8,CASSTSHTPQHF,TGTGCCAGCAGCACCAGTCACACGCCCCAGCATTTT
many,TRBJ2-2,TRBD2,TRBV19,CASRGTGGTGELFF,TGTGCCAGTAGGGGAACGGGAGGAACCGGGGAGCTGTTTTTT
many,TRBJ2-7,-,TRBV6-1,CASKIGSYEQYF,TGTGCCAGCAAGATCGGGTCCTACGAGCAGTACTTC
many,TRBJ2-5,TRBD1,TRBV19,CASSPGQLYQETQYF,TGTGCCAGTAGTCCGGGACAGTTGTACCAAGAGACCCAGTACTTC
many,TRBJ2-1,-,TRBV9,CASSVGQRKIYNEQFF,TGTGCCAGCAGCGTAGGGCAGCGGAAAATCTACAATGAGCAGTTCTTC
many,TRBJ2-7,TRBD1,TRBV28,CASRDRGRTEQYF,TGTGCCAGCCGGGACAGGGGGCGCACCGAGCAGTACTTC
many,TRBJ2-7,-,TRBV9,CASSPRHEQYF,TGTGCCAGCAGCCCTAGGCACGAGCAGTACTTC
many,TRBJ1-1,-,TRBV9,CASSVSSGTEAFF,TGTGCCAGCAGCGTAAGTTCAGGCACTGAAGCTTTCTTT
many,TRBJ2-1,TRBD2,TRBV4-2,CASSQVLAGNNEQFF,TGTGCCAGCAGCCAAGTTCTAGCGGGTAACAATGAGCAGTTCTTC
many,TRBJ2-1,TRBD1,TRBV5-6,CASPPAGTGMNEQFF,TGTGCCAGCCCCCCCGCCGGGACAGGGATGAATGAGCAGTTCTTC
many,TRBJ2-1,TRBD2,TRBV13,CASSPGLAGDNEQFF,TGTGCCAGCAGCCCGGGGCTAGCGGGAGACAATGAGCAGTTCTTC